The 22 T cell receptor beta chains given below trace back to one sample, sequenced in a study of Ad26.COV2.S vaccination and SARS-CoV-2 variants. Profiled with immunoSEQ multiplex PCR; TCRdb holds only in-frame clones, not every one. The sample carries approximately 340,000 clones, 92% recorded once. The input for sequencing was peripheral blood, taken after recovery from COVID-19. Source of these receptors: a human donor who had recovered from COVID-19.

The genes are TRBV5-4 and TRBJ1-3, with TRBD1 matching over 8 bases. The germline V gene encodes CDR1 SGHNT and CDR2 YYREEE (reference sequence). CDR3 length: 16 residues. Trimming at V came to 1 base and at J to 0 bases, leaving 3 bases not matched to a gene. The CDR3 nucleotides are TGTGCCAGCAGCTTGTGGGACAGGAGCTCTGGAAACACCATATATTTT. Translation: CASSLWDRSSGNTIYF. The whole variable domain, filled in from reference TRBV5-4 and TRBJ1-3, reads ETGVTQSPTHLIKTRGQQVTLRCSSQSGHNTVSWYQQALGQGPQFIFQYYREEENGRGNFPPRFSGLQFPNYSSELNVNALELDDSALYLCASSLWDRSSGNTIYFGEGSWLTVV.

The CDR3 coding sequence is TGTGCCGCGGACAGAAACACTGAAGCTTTCTTT. This sequence encodes CAADRNTEAFF. This rearrangement joins TRBV6-5 to TRBJ1-1, with a possible D match to TRBD1 (6 bases). V gave up 11 bases and J gave up 2 bases, with 9 bases separating them. Germline-derived CDR1 and CDR2 are MNHEY and SVGAGI. CDR3 length: 11 amino acids.

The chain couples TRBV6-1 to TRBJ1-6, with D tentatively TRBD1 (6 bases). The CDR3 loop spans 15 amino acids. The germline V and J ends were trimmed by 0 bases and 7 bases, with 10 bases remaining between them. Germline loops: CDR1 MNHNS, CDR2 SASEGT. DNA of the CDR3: TGTGCCAGCAGTGAAGCCCGGACAGACAATTCACCCCTCCACTTT. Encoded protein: CASSEARTDNSPLHF.

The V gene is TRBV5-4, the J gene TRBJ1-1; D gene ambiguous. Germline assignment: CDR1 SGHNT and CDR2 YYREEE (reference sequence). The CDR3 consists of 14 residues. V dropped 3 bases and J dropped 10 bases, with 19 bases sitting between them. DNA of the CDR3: TGTGCCAGCAGCTCCCCCGGCTCCGAGTCTGGAGCTTTCTTT. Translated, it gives CASSSPGSESGAFF.

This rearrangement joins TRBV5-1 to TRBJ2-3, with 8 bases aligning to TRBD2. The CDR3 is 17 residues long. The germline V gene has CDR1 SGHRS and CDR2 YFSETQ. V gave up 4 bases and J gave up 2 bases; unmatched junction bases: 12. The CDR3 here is CASSPRVAGGHTDTQYF. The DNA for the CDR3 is TGCGCCAGCAGCCCCCGAGTGGCGGGGGGCCACACAGATACGCAGTATTTT. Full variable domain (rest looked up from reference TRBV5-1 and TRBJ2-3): KAGVTQTPRYLIKTRGQQVTLSCSPISGHRSVSWYQQTPGQGLQFLFEYFSETQRNKGNFPGRFSGRQFSNSRSEMNVSTLELGDSALYLCASSPRVAGGHTDTQYFGPGTRLTVL.

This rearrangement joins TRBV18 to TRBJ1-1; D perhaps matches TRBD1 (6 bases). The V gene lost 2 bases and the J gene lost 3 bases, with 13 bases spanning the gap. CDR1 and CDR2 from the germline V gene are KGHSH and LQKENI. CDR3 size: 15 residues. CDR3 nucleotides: TGTGCCAGCTCACCAAAACAGGGAAGGGACACTGAAGCTTTCTTT. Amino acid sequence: CASSPKQGRDTEAFF.

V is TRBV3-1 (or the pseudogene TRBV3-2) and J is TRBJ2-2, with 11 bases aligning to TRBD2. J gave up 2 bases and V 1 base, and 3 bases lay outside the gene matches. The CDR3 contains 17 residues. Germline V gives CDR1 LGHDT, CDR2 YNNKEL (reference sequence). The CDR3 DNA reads TGTGCCAGCAGCCAAGTAACTAGCGGGAGAAACACCGGGGAGCTGTTTTTT. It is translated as CASSQVTSGRNTGELFF.

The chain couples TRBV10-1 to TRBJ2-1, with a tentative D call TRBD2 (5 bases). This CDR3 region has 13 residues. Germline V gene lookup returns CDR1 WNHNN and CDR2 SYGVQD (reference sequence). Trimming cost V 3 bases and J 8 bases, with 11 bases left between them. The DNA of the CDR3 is TGCGCCAGCAGTGATGAGGAGAGGGATGAGCAGTTCTTC. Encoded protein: CASSDEERDEQFF.

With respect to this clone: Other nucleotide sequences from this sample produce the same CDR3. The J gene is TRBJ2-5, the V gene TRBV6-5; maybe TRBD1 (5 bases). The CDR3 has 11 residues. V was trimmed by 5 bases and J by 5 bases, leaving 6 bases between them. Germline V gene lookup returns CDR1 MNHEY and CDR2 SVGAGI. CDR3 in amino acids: CASSRQETQYF. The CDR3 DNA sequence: TGTGCCAGCAGTCGACAGGAGACCCAGTACTTC.

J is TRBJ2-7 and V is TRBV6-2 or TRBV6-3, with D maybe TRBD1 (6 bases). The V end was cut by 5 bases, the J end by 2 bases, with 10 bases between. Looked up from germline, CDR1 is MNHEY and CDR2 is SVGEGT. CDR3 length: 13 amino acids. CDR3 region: CASSRTAPYEQYF. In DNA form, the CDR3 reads TGTGCCAGCAGTCGGACAGCCCCCTACGAGCAGTACTTC.

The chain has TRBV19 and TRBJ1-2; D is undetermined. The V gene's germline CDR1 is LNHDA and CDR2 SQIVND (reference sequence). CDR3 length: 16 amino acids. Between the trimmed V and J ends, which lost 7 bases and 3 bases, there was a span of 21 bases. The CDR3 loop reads CASNPLSGRTYYGYTF. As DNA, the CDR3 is TGTGCCAGTAATCCGCTTTCGGGCAGGACGTACTATGGCTACACCTTC. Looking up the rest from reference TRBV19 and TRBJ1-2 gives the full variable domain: DGGITQSPKYLFRKEGQNVTLSCEQNLNHDAMYWYRQDPGQGLRLIYYSQIVNDFQKGDIAEGYSVSREKKESFPLTVTSAQKNPTAFYLCASNPLSGRTYYGYTFGSGTRLTVV.

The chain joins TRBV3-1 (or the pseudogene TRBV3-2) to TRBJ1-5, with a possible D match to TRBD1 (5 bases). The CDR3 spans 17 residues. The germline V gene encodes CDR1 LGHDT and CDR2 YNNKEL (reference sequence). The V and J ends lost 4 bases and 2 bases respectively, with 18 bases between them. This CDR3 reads CASSPETGPGGNQPQHF. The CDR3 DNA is TGTGCCAGCAGCCCAGAGACGGGGCCTGGAGGCAATCAGCCCCAGCATTTT.

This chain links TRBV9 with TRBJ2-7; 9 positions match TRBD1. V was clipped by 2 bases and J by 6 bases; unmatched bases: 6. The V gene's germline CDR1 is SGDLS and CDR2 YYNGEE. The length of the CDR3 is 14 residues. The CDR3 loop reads CASSVGQGGIEQYF. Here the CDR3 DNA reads TGTGCCAGCAGCGTGGGACAGGGAGGAATCGAGCAGTACTTC.

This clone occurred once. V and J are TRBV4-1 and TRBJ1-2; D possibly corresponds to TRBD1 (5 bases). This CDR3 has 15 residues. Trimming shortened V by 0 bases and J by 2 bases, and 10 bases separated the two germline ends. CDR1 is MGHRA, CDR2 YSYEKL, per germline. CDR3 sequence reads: CASSQEGRLNYGYTF. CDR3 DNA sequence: TGCGCCAGCAGCCAAGAGGGGCGTCTAAACTATGGCTACACCTTC.

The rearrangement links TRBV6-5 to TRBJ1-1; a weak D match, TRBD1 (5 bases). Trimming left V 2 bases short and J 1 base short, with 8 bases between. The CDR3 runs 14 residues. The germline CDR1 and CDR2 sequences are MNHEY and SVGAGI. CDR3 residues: CASSYPGGNTEAFF. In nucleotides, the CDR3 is TGTGCCAGCAGTTACCCTGGGGGGAACACTGAAGCTTTCTTT.

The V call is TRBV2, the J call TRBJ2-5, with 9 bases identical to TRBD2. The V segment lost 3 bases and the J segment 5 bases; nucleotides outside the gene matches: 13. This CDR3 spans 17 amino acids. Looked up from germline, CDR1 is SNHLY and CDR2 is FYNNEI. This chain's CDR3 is CASSDPGGGAIRETQYF. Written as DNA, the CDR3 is TGTGCCAGCAGTGATCCTGGCGGGGGGGCAATACGGGAGACCCAGTACTTC.

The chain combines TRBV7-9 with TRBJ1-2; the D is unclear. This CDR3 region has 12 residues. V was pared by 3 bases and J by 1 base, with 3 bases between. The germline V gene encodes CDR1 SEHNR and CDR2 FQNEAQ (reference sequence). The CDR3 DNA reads TGTGCCAGCAGCTTTCTTAACTATGGCTACACCTTC. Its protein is CASSFLNYGYTF.

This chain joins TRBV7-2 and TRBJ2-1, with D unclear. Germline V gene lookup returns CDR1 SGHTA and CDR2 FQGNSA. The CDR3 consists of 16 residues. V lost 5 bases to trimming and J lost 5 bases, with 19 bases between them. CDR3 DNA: TGTGCCAGCAGCCCCCTCTCCGGGCCCCCAGACAATGAGCAGTTCTTC. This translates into CASSPLSGPPDNEQFF.

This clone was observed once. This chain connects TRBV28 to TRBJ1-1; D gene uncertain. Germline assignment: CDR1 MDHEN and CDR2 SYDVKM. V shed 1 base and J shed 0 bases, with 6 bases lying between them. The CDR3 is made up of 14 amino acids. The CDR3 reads CASSLFLMNTEAFF. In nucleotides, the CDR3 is TGTGCCAGCAGTTTATTTCTCATGAACACTGAAGCTTTCTTT. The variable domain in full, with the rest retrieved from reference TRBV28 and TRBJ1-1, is DVKVTQSSRYLVKRTGEKVFLECVQDMDHENMFWYRQDPGLGLRLIYFSYDVKMKEKGDIPEGYSVSREKKERFSLILESASTNQTSMYLCASSLFLMNTEAFFGQGTRLTVV.

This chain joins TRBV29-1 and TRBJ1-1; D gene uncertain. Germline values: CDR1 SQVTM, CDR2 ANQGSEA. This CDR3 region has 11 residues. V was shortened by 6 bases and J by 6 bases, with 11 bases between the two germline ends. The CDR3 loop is CSVSITSEAFF. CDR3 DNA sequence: TGCAGCGTCTCGATCACCTCTGAAGCTTTCTTT. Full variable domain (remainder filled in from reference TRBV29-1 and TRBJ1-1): SAVISQKPSRDICQRGTSLTIQCQVDSQVTMMFWYRQQPGQSLTLIATANQGSEATYESGFVIDKFPISRPNLTFSTLTVSNMSPEDSSIYLCSVSITSEAFFGQGTRLTVV.

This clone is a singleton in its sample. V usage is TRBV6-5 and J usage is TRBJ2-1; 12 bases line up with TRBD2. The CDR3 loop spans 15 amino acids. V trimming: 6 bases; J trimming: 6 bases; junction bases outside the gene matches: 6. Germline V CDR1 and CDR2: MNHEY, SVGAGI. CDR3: CASSKLAGGPNEQFF. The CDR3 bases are TGTGCCAGCAGCAAACTAGCGGGGGGCCCCAATGAGCAGTTCTTC.

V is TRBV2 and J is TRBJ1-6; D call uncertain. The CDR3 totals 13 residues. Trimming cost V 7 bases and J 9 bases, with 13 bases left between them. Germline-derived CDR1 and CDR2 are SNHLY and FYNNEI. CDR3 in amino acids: CASIGRLGSPLHF. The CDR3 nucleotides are TGTGCCAGCATCGGGAGGTTGGGTTCACCCCTCCACTTT. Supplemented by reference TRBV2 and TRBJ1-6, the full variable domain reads EPEVTQTPSHQVTQMGQEVILRCVPISNHLYFYWYRQILGQKVEFLVSFYNNEISEKSEIFDDQFSVERPDGSNFTLKIRSTKLEDSAMYFCASIGRLGSPLHFGNGTRLTVT.